These 6 T cell receptor delta chains share one sample of origin, sequenced in a study of gamma-delta T cells after stem cell transplantation. With CATT, TCRdb re-called clones from the RT-PCR reads. The sample contains under 4,000 delta-chain clones, around 1.7% of which appear only once. The sequenced sample was gamma-delta T cells. The receptors were gathered from a human donor. It is not recorded whose cells these are; they may come from a transplant donor.

This clone is medium-sized (0.01 to 0.1%) within its sample. The same CDR3 is also encoded by other DNA sequences in this sample. The V gene is TRDV2, the J gene TRDJ1; 7 nucleotides agree with TRDD3. V dropped 1 base and J dropped 0; count of bases not matched to a gene: 13. This CDR3 spans 18 amino acids. Germline loops: CDR1 GEAIGNYY, CDR2 EKD. For the CDR3, the DNA is TGTGCCTGTGACACTATCCCCACCGGGGGGATCGACACCGATAAACTCATCTTT. Amino acid sequence: CACDTIPTGGIDTDKLIF.

This clone showed up just a few times. The chain uses TRDV2 and TRDJ1; 12 bases are shared with TRDD3. The CDR3 length is 19 residues. The germline V gene has CDR1 GEAIGNYY and CDR2 EKD. Unmatched junction bases numbered 10, after V lost 0 bases and J lost 0 bases. The CDR3 bases are TGTGCCTGTGACACCGTTTCGACTGGGGGATACTTGCACACCGATAAACTCATCTTT. Its translation is CACDTVSTGGYLHTDKLIF.

Notes on this clone: The TCRdb protein, from a much larger clone, departs from this DNA's translation at residue 16, likely by read error; the protein shown derives from the DNA. This chain links TRDV2 with TRDJ3, with D possibly TRDD3 on 6 matching bases. Germline assignment: CDR1 GEAIGNYY and CDR2 EKD. The CDR3 covers 21 residues. The CDR3 sequence is CACDTAERGRDNPWDIRQMFF. CDR3 DNA: TGTGCCTGTGACACCGCGGAGAGAGGGAGGGATAACCCCTGGGACATCCGACAGATGTTTTTC.

This clone is large in the sample. Other DNA sequences in the same sample also yield this CDR3. V usage is TRDV2 and J usage is TRDJ4; perhaps TRDD3 as D (5 bases). Per germline, CDR1 GEAIGNYY and CDR2 EKD. With 3 bases removed from V and 0 bases from J, the gap between germline ends came to 16 bases. The CDR3 sequence is 15 residues long. The CDR3 reads CACDPLGDPPRPLIF. Written as DNA, the CDR3 is TGTGCCTGTGACCCCCTCGGGGACCCTCCCAGACCCCTGATCTTT.

This clone is deemed medium-sized. It differs at one base from a far larger clone, so likely a read error. The rearrangement uses TRDV2 and TRDJ1; D may be TRDD3 (5 bases). The CDR3 has 15 residues. The V and J ends lost 1 base and 3 bases respectively, with 14 bases between them. The germline gives CDR1 GEAIGNYY, CDR2 EKD. CDR3 protein: CACDTVGTYADKLIF. In DNA form, the CDR3 reads TGTGCCTGTGACACAGTGGGGACGTACGCCGATAAACTCATCTTT.

This clone was detected ten times or more. With only one base between it and a far larger clone, this is likely a read error. The V gene is TRDV2, the J gene TRDJ1, with a weak D call TRDD2 (5 bases). Germline CDR1 reads GEAIGNYY; CDR2 reads EKD. The CDR3 is 15 residues long. CDR3: CACGTIGLHTDKLIF. In nucleotides, the CDR3 is TGTGCCTGTGGCACCATTGGCCTTCACACCGATAAACTCATCTTT.